The 9 T cell receptor beta chains listed next were all sequenced from one sample in a study of OX40 agonist ivuxolimab in advanced cancers. Libraries were prepared through the immunoSEQ multiplex PCR assay. TCRdb limited this immuneACCESS table to in-frame rearrangements with V and J called. A share of clones is missing; checked studies link under half to unresolved V genes, and the rest is unexplained. Present in this sample are roughly 100,000 clones, roughly 84% of which were seen just once. The biggest ten clones account for 1% to 1.3% of the sample. This specimen was CD4+ or CD8+ T cells sorted from blood, taken in a trial of the OX40 agonist ivuxolimab. Receptors originate from an adult with an advanced solid tumor such as melanoma, head and neck, liver or kidney cancer.

The chain links TRBV6-1 to TRBJ2-5; the D is unclear. The germline V gene encodes CDR1 MNHNS and CDR2 SASEGT. The CDR3 contains 10 residues. V lost 1 base, J lost 11 bases, and 5 bases lay in between. CDR3 protein: CASSEVGQYF. The CDR3 coding sequence is TGTGCCAGCAGTGAAGTAGGGCAGTACTTC.

V gene TRBV27 combines with J gene TRBJ2-1; D is possibly TRBD2 (7 bases). V was cut by 8 bases and J by 4 bases, with 15 bases left in between. The CDR3 spans 14 residues. The germline CDR1 and CDR2 sequences are MNHEY and SMNVEV (reference sequence). CDR3 DNA: TGTGCCAGCCGGTTGGGGGGGGCATACAATGAGCAGTTCTTC. Its protein is CASRLGGAYNEQFF.

The CDR3 region is CASSGLKFEQFF. Written as DNA, the CDR3 is TGTGCCAGCAGTGGACTGAAATTTGAGCAGTTCTTC. The V gene is TRBV28, the J gene TRBJ2-1, with a weak D call TRBD2 (5 bases). CDR1 is MDHEN, CDR2 SYDVKM, per germline. With 5 bases removed from V and 9 bases from J, the gap between germline ends came to 11 bases. This CDR3 is built from 12 residues.

This rearrangement joins TRBV2 to TRBJ1-1, with 7 bases aligning to TRBD1. CDR3 length: 13 residues. Germline-derived CDR1 and CDR2 are SNHLY and FYNNEI. V shed 6 bases and J 4 bases; nucleotides not matched to a gene: 5. CDR3 bases: TGTGCCAGCAGGCGGGACAGTGGCACTGAAGCTTTCTTT. This sequence encodes CASRRDSGTEAFF.

This chain uses TRBV29-1 with TRBJ2-4; D unresolved. The CDR3 is 13 amino acids. Trimming cost V 3 bases and J 0 bases, with 6 bases left between them. In germline, CDR1 is SQVTM, CDR2 ANQGSEA. CDR3 residues: CSVDSPAKNIQYF. The CDR3 region has the DNA TGCAGCGTTGATTCTCCAGCCAAAAACATTCAGTACTTC.

This chain joins TRBV2 and TRBJ2-1, with 9 bases matching TRBD1. This CDR3 is 14 amino acids long. Trimming cost V 5 bases and J 9 bases; bases outside gene matches: 8. Germline CDR1 reads SNHLY; CDR2 reads FYNNEI. The CDR3 here is CASSRRQGVGEQFF. The DNA for the CDR3 is TGTGCCAGCAGTCGGCGACAGGGGGTTGGTGAGCAGTTCTTC.

The V call is TRBV5-4, the J call TRBJ2-2; 9 bases map to TRBD1. After removal of 4 bases from V and 6 bases from J, the junction contained 10 bases not matched to a gene. CDR3 size: 16 residues. The germline V gene encodes CDR1 SGHNT and CDR2 YYREEE (reference sequence). CDR3 sequence (DNA): TGTGCCAGCAGCGGAACAGGGGGCTCGTATGCCGGGGAGCTGTTTTTT. Its translation is CASSGTGGSYAGELFF.

This clone was detected once. The chain uses TRBV19 and TRBJ1-2; TRBD1 might be the D (5 bases). Deletions cut 2 bases from V and 3 bases from J, with 13 bases between. The CDR3 is 15 residues long. Per the germline V gene, CDR1 is LNHDA and CDR2 is SQIVND (reference sequence). For the CDR3, the DNA is TGTGCCAGTAGTATAAGTCGGGGCGTCCACTATGGCTACACCTTC. This translates into CASSISRGVHYGYTF.

CDR3 bases: TGCGCCAGCAGAAAGTCCGGGACAGGGGTCACTGAAGCTTTCTTT. The encoded protein is CASRKSGTGVTEAFF. The gene calls are TRBV10-1 and TRBJ1-1; 10 nucleotides match TRBD1. Germline CDR1 reads WNHNN; CDR2 reads SYGVQD (reference sequence). This CDR3 has 15 residues. The V gene end was trimmed by 6 bases and the J gene end by 4 bases; junction bases not matched to a gene: 8.